The rows below give T cell receptor beta chains drawn from one sample of a study of beta chain features in type 1 diabetes. TCRdb keeps only in-frame clones here, not all; method: immunoSEQ multiplex PCR. Here the sample spans just over 450,000 clones, approximately 30% being singletons. Sequenced sample: naive CD4+ T cells from blood. The receptors were sampled from a man aged 18-30 years in good health. CDR3s include the opening cysteine and the closing phenylalanine or tryptophan. D genes are given only for firm matches. Clone size, where shown, is once, few, many, or a class for clones that have expanded.

D gene,CDR3 length,clone size,J gene,V gene,CDR3 protein,CDR3 DNA
TRBD2,12,NA,TRBJ2-1,TRBV30,CACEAGHNEQFF,TGTGCCTGCGAAGCGGGACACAATGAGCAGTTCTTC
NA,15,NA,TRBJ2-6,TRBV18,CASANQGFGANVLTF,TGTGCCAGCGCAAACCAGGGGTTTGGGGCCAACGTCCTGACTTTC
NA,13,NA,TRBJ2-5,TRBV4-3,CASSQLRGETQYF,TGCGCCAGCAGCCAGCTAAGGGGAGAGACCCAGTACTTC
TRBD1,13,few,TRBJ1-2,TRBV7-9,CASSQDRAYGYTF,TGTGCCAGCAGCCAAGACAGGGCCTATGGCTACACCTTC
TRBD2,12,NA,TRBJ2-3,TRBV5-1,CASSLTAGTQYF,TGCGCCAGCAGCTTAACAGCGGGGACGCAGTATTTT
NA,13,NA,TRBJ2-5,TRBV28,CASSSPAIGTQYF,TGTGCCAGCAGTTCTCCCGCGATTGGGACCCAGTACTTC
NA,16,NA,TRBJ2-1,TRBV4-1,CASSHPGTPGFNEQFF,TGCGCCAGCAGCCACCCCGGGACCCCCGGGTTTAATGAGCAGTTCTTC
NA,15,few,TRBJ2-7,TRBV5-1,CASSSYWTASYEQYF,TGCGCCAGCAGCTCCTACTGGACAGCCTCCTACGAGCAGTACTTC
NA,13,NA,TRBJ2-5,TRBV7-9,CASSLGLFETQYF,TGTGCCAGCAGCTTAGGGCTATTCGAGACCCAGTACTTC
TRBD2,15,few,TRBJ2-1,TRBV30,CAWSVGGSGYNEQFF,TGTGCCTGGAGTGTAGGCGGGAGTGGCTACAATGAGCAGTTCTTC
NA,10,NA,TRBJ1-2,TRBV20-1,CSTLLRGYTF,TGCAGCACCCTACTTCGAGGCTACACCTTC
TRBD1,17,few,TRBJ2-4,TRBV11-2,CASSQYGQGIAKNIQYF,TGTGCCAGCAGCCAATACGGACAGGGAATAGCCAAAAACATTCAGTACTTC
TRBD2,15,NA,TRBJ2-1,TRBV5-1,CASSLGLAAYNEQFF,TGCGCCAGCAGCTTGGGACTAGCGGCCTACAATGAGCAGTTCTTC
TRBD2,16,NA,TRBJ2-1,TRBV14,CASSQDLASGIYEQFF,TGTGCCAGCAGCCAAGATCTCGCTAGCGGGATCTATGAGCAGTTCTTC
NA,13,few,TRBJ2-5,TRBV7-8,CASSLAGTETQYF,TGTGCCAGCAGCTTGGCAGGGACGGAGACCCAGTACTTC
NA,15,NA,TRBJ2-7,TRBV5-1,CASSLDPVLAYEQYF,TGCGCCAGCAGCTTGGATCCAGTCCTCGCTTACGAGCAGTACTTC
NA,11,NA,TRBJ1-1,TRBV25-1,CASSHNTEAFF,TGTGCCAGCAGTCACAACACTGAAGCTTTCTTT
NA,12,few,TRBJ2-7,TRBV10-3,CAISEHPYEQYF,TGTGCCATCAGTGAACACCCTTACGAGCAGTACTTC
TRBD1,14,few,TRBJ2-7,TRBV30,CAWSLQGVSYEQYF,TGTGCCTGGAGTCTCCAGGGGGTCTCCTACGAGCAGTACTTC
NA,14,NA,TRBJ2-7,TRBV25-1,CASGTWGDSYEQYF,TGTGCCAGCGGCACGTGGGGAGATTCCTACGAGCAGTACTTC
NA,14,few,TRBJ2-1,TRBV9,CASSVVAKSNEQFF,TGTGCCAGCAGCGTAGTAGCTAAGAGCAATGAGCAGTTCTTC
NA,14,NA,TRBJ2-7,TRBV30,CAWSVSTGFSEQYF,TGTGCCTGGAGTGTATCGACCGGATTTTCCGAGCAGTACTTC
NA,12,few,TRBJ2-7,TRBV28,CASSLVENEQYF,TGTGCCAGCAGTTTGGTAGAGAACGAGCAGTACTTC
TRBD2,15,NA,TRBJ2-7,TRBV4-1,CASSPRLAGSYEQYF,TGCGCCAGCAGCCCTCGACTAGCAGGCTCCTACGAGCAGTACTTC
NA,15,NA,TRBJ1-1,TRBV10-3,CAIRSSPGTNTEAFF,TGTGCCATCAGATCATCGCCGGGGACTAACACTGAAGCTTTCTTT
NA,14,NA,TRBJ2-1,TRBV9,CASSVESPYNEQFF,TGTGCCAGCAGCGTAGAGTCCCCCTACAATGAGCAGTTCTTC
TRBD2,15,few,TRBJ2-1,TRBV2,CASSPSGRINNEQFF,TGTGCCAGCAGTCCTAGCGGACGTATCAACAATGAGCAGTTCTTC
NA,14,NA,TRBJ2-7,TRBV19,CASSKRDTRTEQYF,TGTGCCAGTAGTAAACGGGACACCCGAACCGAGCAGTACTTC
NA,14,NA,TRBJ1-3,TRBV4-3,CASSQDQAVNTIYF,TGCGCCAGCAGCCAAGATCAAGCAGTAAACACCATATATTTT
TRBD2,15,NA,TRBJ2-1,TRBV4-1,CASSLSSGAGDEQFF,TGTGCCAGCAGCTTAAGCAGCGGGGCTGGCGATGAGCAGTTCTTC
TRBD2,14,NA,TRBJ2-3,TRBV7-2,CASSLPSGRDTQYF,TGTGCCAGCAGCTTACCTAGCGGGAGAGATACGCAGTATTTT
NA,14,NA,TRBJ2-5,TRBV4-1,CASSLTDYQETQYF,TGCGCCAGCAGCCTAACTGACTATCAAGAGACCCAGTACTTC
NA,13,NA,TRBJ2-3,TRBV29-1,CSAKKQGPDTQYF,TGCAGCGCCAAGAAACAGGGTCCAGATACGCAGTATTTT
NA,14,once,TRBJ1-2,TRBV27,CASSSVTGTDGYTF,TGTGCCAGCAGTTCAGTGACGGGGACGGATGGCTACACCTTC
TRBD2,14,NA,TRBJ2-1,TRBV7-2,CASSLASGRVEQFF,TGTGCCAGCAGCTTAGCTAGCGGGAGAGTTGAGCAGTTCTTC
NA,13,NA,TRBJ2-3,TRBV7-9,CASSSWTTDTQYF,TGTGCCAGCAGTTCCTGGACCACAGATACGCAGTATTTT
TRBD2,14,NA,TRBJ2-7,TRBV7-2,CASSLGLAGFKQYF,TGTGCCAGCTCCTTGGGACTAGCGGGATTCAAGCAGTACTTC
TRBD1,18,NA,TRBJ2-1,TRBV25-1,CASRSPRSGQSSYNEQFF,TGTGCCAGCAGGTCCCCACGATCGGGACAGAGCTCCTACAATGAGCAGTTCTTC
NA,13,few,TRBJ1-1,TRBV13,CASCRRGPPEAFF,TGTGCCAGCTGTCGGAGGGGTCCCCCTGAAGCTTTCTTT
TRBD2,14,few,TRBJ2-3,TRBV7-2,CASSLSSGKHTQYF,TGTGCCAGCAGCTTAAGTAGCGGGAAACATACGCAGTATTTT
NA,12,NA,TRBJ2-7,TRBV29-1,CSVLGTNYEQYF,TGCAGCGTCCTCGGGACAAACTACGAGCAGTACTTC
NA,16,NA,TRBJ2-6,TRBV5-4,CASSLNREGGANVLTF,TGTGCCAGCAGCCTTAACAGGGAGGGCGGGGCCAACGTCCTGACTTTC
NA,13,NA,TRBJ1-3,TRBV29-1,CSVRDHWENTIYF,TGCAGCGTCAGGGACCATTGGGAAAACACCATATATTTT
NA,14,few,TRBJ2-1,TRBV7-2,CASSLYVGHNEQFF,TGTGCCAGCAGCTTATATGTGGGCCACAATGAGCAGTTCTTC
NA,14,NA,TRBJ1-1,TRBV10-3,CAISVQGMNTEAFF,TGTGCCATCAGTGTTCAGGGGATGAACACTGAAGCTTTCTTT
NA,11,NA,TRBJ2-4,TRBV30,CAWSEGTSRYF,TGTGCCTGGAGTGAGGGTACATCCCGGTACTTC